The 30 T cell receptor beta chains reported below all come from one sample, sequenced in a study of identical twins. TCRdb fed the 5' RACE reads into MiXCR, producing one record per CDR3 protein. Altogether more than 650,000 distinct CDR3 sequences are present, roughly 6.2% being singletons, with the ten largest covering about 1.8%. The sample comprised naive T cells sorted from blood. All receptors come from a man younger than 30 in good health.

This clonotype was observed at least ten times. This rearrangement joins TRBV10-3 to TRBJ2-1; possible D gene TRBD2, 6 bases. The ends were cut back, 6 bases at V and 3 bases at J, with 15 bases in the middle. The CDR3 is made up of 15 amino acids. The germline V gene has CDR1 ENHRY and CDR2 SYGVKD. The CDR3 is CAIRGDGGSYNEQFF. The CDR3 bases are TGTGCCATCAGAGGGGATGGGGGGAGCTACAATGAGCAGTTCTTC.

This clonotype was counted a few times. The chain combines TRBV7-9 with TRBJ2-1, with D perhaps TRBD1 or TRBD2 (5 bases each). V gave up 5 bases and J gave up 8 bases, with 19 bases separating them. Germline V gives CDR1 SEHNR, CDR2 FQNEAQ (reference sequence). The CDR3 length is 15 residues. The CDR3 coding sequence is TGTGCCAGCAGCATAACAGGACTCACCTCGGATGAGCAGTTCTTC. The encoded protein is CASSITGLTSDEQFF.

This clonotype was observed a few times. The V call is TRBV9, the J call TRBJ2-5; D is uncertain. The CDR3 is 16 residues long. Germline-derived CDR1 and CDR2 are SGDLS and YYNGEE. Trimming stripped 1 base from V and 1 base from J, with 14 bases between. The CDR3: CASSVIDSTSQETQYF. The CDR3 DNA follows: TGTGCCAGCAGCGTAATTGATAGCACCAGCCAAGAGACCCAGTACTTC. The full variable domain, its missing parts supplied by reference TRBV9 and TRBJ2-5, is DSGVTQTPKHLITATGQRVTLRCSPRSGDLSVYWYQQSLDQGLQFLIQYYNGEERAKGNILERFSAQQFPDLHSELNLSSLELGDSALYFCASSVIDSTSQETQYFGPGTRLLVL.

This clonotype was counted only a few times. The chain has TRBV6-2 or TRBV6-3 and TRBJ2-5; tentatively, D is TRBD1 (5 bases). This CDR3 region has 13 residues. Germline-derived CDR1 and CDR2 are MNHEY and SVGEGT. Trimming took off 7 bases at V and 2 bases at J, with 11 bases between the two ends. The CDR3 region is CASIPKGQETQYF. CDR3 DNA sequence: TGTGCCAGCATCCCGAAGGGGCAAGAGACCCAGTACTTC.

Many counts were recorded for this clonotype. The gene calls are TRBV29-1 and TRBJ1-2, with D perhaps matching TRBD1 (6 bases). V was pared by 7 bases and J by 5 bases, with 11 bases between. In germline, CDR1 is SQVTM, CDR2 ANQGSEA. The CDR3 has 11 amino acids. The CDR3 loop is CSAPTGYGYTF. The CDR3 DNA follows: TGCAGCGCCCCTACAGGGTATGGCTACACCTTC.

This rearrangement joins TRBV12-5 to TRBJ2-1; 8 nucleotides align to TRBD2. The CDR3 consists of 12 residues. V gave up 2 bases and J gave up 12 bases; unmatched junction bases: 3. Germline values: CDR1 LGHNT, CDR2 FRNRAP. The CDR3 protein is CASGLLAGGQFF. The CDR3 DNA sequence: TGTGCTAGTGGTTTGCTCGCGGGAGGGCAGTTCTTC. Using reference TRBV12-5 and TRBJ2-1 for the parts outside the CDR3, the full variable domain is DARVTQTPRHKVTEMGQEVTMRCQPILGHNTVFWYRQTMMQGLELLAYFRNRAPLDDSGMPKDRFSAEMPDATLATLKIQPSEPRDSAVYFCASGLLAGGQFFGPGTRLTVL.

This clonotype was seen at least ten times. The V call is TRBV5-1, the J call TRBJ1-4; D is ambiguous. CDR3 size: 14 residues. The ends were cut back, 5 bases at V and 6 bases at J, with 14 bases in the middle. Germline CDR1 and CDR2: SGHRS and YFSETQ. CDR3 DNA sequence: TGCGCCAGCAGAAACACAATCGGGGATGAAAAACTGTTTTTT. It codes for CASRNTIGDEKLFF.

The table lists this clonotype with many counts. The chain employs TRBV5-1 and TRBJ2-1; D is possibly TRBD2 (6 bases). This CDR3 is 15 amino acids long. The germline CDR1 and CDR2 sequences are SGHRS and YFSETQ. Trimming stripped 4 bases from V and 3 bases from J, with 14 bases between. The CDR3 sequence: CASSPGGTDYNEQFF. In nucleotides, the CDR3 is TGCGCCAGCAGCCCCGGGGGTACAGACTACAATGAGCAGTTCTTC.

This clonotype was seen at least ten times. This chain links TRBV5-1 with TRBJ2-1, with 12 positions matching TRBD2. CDR3 length equals 16 residues. Germline V lookup: CDR1 SGHRS, CDR2 YFSETQ. Losses at the gene ends were 0 bases for V and 6 bases for J; bases not matched to a gene: 4. CDR3 loop: CASSLVLLAGGNEQFF. The CDR3, as DNA: TGCGCCAGCAGCTTGGTATTACTAGCGGGAGGCAATGAGCAGTTCTTC.

In its sample, this clonotype was seen many times. The chain combines TRBV29-1 with TRBJ2-7, with D unclear. This CDR3 contains 13 residues. Trimming cost V 7 bases and J 7 bases, with 20 bases left between them. The germline V gene encodes CDR1 SQVTM and CDR2 ANQGSEA. This chain's CDR3 is CSGWVRELREQYF. CDR3 bases: TGCAGCGGGTGGGTTAGGGAATTGCGGGAGCAGTACTTC.

This clonotype was observed a handful of times. The rearrangement joins TRBV18 to TRBJ2-5; 13 nucleotides agree with TRBD2. The V and J ends lost 6 bases and 0 bases, in that order; junction bases with no gene match: 4. Germline V gives CDR1 KGHSH, CDR2 LQKENI. The CDR3 contains 16 residues. In nucleotides, the CDR3 is TGTGCCAGCTCGCCGACTAGCGGGGGGTACCAAGAGACCCAGTACTTC. It is translated as CASSPTSGGYQETQYF.

This clonotype was detected many times. This chain links TRBV25-1 with TRBJ2-2; D perhaps matches TRBD1 (6 bases). Trimming left V 6 bases short and J 4 bases short, with 12 bases between. The length of the CDR3 is 14 residues. Germline lookup yields CDR1 MGHDK and CDR2 SYGVNS. The CDR3 nucleotides read TGTGCCAGCAGAGAGACAGGCTCCACCGGGGAGCTGTTTTTT. Its translation is CASRETGSTGELFF.

A word on this clonotype: A single base separates this from a much larger clone, so it may be a read error. The chain is built from TRBV12-3 or TRBV12-4 and TRBJ2-5; the D is unclear. The CDR3 is 14 residues long. DNA for the CDR3: TGTGACAGCAGCACCCAGCCCCTCCAAGAGACCCAGTACTTC. It is translated as CDSSTQPLQETQYF.

This clonotype was detected ten times or more. The chain recombines TRBV29-1 with TRBJ1-6; D not certain. This CDR3 is built from 11 residues. CDR1 SQVTM and CDR2 ANQGSEA come from the germline V gene. CDR3 sequence: CGERDNSPLHF. The CDR3 bases are TGCGGCGAGCGGGATAATTCACCCCTCCACTTT.

V gene TRBV7-9 combines with J gene TRBJ2-5; tentatively, D is TRBD1 or TRBD2 (5 bases each). The CDR3 is 14 residues long. With 7 bases removed from V and 7 bases from J, the gap between germline ends came to 19 bases. The V gene's germline CDR1 is SEHNR and CDR2 FQNEAQ (reference sequence). The CDR3 spells CASTTPGTGGTQYF. CDR3 DNA sequence: TGTGCCAGCACCACGCCCGGGACCGGAGGGACCCAGTACTTC.

This chain joins TRBV20-1 and TRBJ2-3, with 10 bases lining up with TRBD2. V shed 4 bases and J 2 bases; nucleotides not matched to a gene: 6. Germline V lookup: CDR1 DFQATT, CDR2 SNEGSKA (reference sequence). There are 15 residues in the CDR3. CDR3 sequence (DNA): TGCAGTGCTAAAGCCGGGACTAGCGCCACAGATACGCAGTATTTT. Its protein product is CSAKAGTSATDTQYF.

This clonotype was seen repeatedly, ten times or more. The V and J genes are TRBV10-3 and TRBJ2-7; tentatively, D is TRBD1 (6 bases). CDR1 is ENHRY, CDR2 SYGVKD, per germline. Trimming removed 5 bases at V and 6 bases at J, with 11 bases between. This CDR3 spans 12 amino acids. DNA of the CDR3: TGTGCCATCAGTCTGCAGGGGACCGAGCAGTACGTC. Protein sequence: CAISLQGTEQYV.

This chain connects TRBV4-2 to TRBJ2-2, with D maybe TRBD2 (6 bases). CDR1 is LGHNA and CDR2 is YNFKEQ in the germline V gene. This CDR3 region has 17 residues. With 0 bases removed from V and 3 bases from J, the gap between germline ends came to 14 bases. In nucleotides, the CDR3 is TGTGCCAGCAGCCAAGAACGGACGGGACTCGACACCGGGGAGCTGTTTTTT. Its translation is CASSQERTGLDTGELFF.

This clonotype was counted many times. The rearrangement joins TRBV12-3 or TRBV12-4 to TRBJ1-2, with D perhaps TRBD1 (6 bases). The CDR3 sequence is 14 residues long. With 4 bases removed from V and 8 bases from J, the gap between germline ends came to 17 bases. The CDR3 is CASSSPVRTAGYTF. CDR3 bases: TGTGCCAGCAGTTCCCCCGTGAGGACAGCCGGCTACACCTTC.

This clonotype was detected ten times or more. V is TRBV29-1 and J is TRBJ2-1, with 10 bases matching TRBD2. Germline lookup yields CDR1 SQVTM and CDR2 ANQGSEA. The V gene end was trimmed by 1 base and the J gene end by 14 bases; junction bases not matched to a gene: 8. The CDR3 contains 13 residues. The CDR3 loop reads CSVEGRLAGDKFF. The CDR3 DNA reads as TGCAGCGTTGAAGGGCGGCTAGCGGGAGATAAGTTCTTC.

This clonotype came up a few times. The chain combines TRBV5-1 with TRBJ1-1; D perhaps matches TRBD1 (6 bases). Trimming took 0 bases from V and 4 from J, leaving 13 bases between them. CDR3 size: 15 residues. Per the germline V gene, CDR1 is SGHRS and CDR2 is YFSETQ. Here the CDR3 reads CASSLATGAFTEAFF. For the CDR3, the DNA is TGCGCCAGCAGCTTGGCGACGGGGGCTTTCACTGAAGCTTTCTTT.

This chain connects TRBV11-3 to TRBJ2-2; TRBD1 or TRBD2 may be the D gene (5 bases each). The V and J ends lost 0 bases and 2 bases respectively, with 13 bases between them. There are 17 residues in the CDR3. CDR1 is SGHNT, CDR2 YENEEA, per germline. The CDR3 DNA follows: TGTGCCAGCAGCTTAGAAACCGGGACCCCAAACACCGGGGAGCTGTTTTTT. Protein sequence: CASSLETGTPNTGELFF.

Ten or more counts support this clonotype. The chain is built from TRBV28 and TRBJ2-5; D gene uncertain. Between the trimmed V and J ends, which lost 1 base and 4 bases, there was a span of 13 bases. Germline V gene sequence: CDR1 MDHEN, CDR2 SYDVKM. This CDR3 spans 15 amino acids. CDR3 bases: TGTGCCAGCAGTTTATTAACTAAAACGATAGAGACCCAGTACTTC. This encodes CASSLLTKTIETQYF.

The genes are TRBV10-3 and TRBJ2-3; maybe TRBD2 (5 bases). There are 15 residues in the CDR3. The ends were cut back, 3 bases at V and 0 bases at J, with 10 bases in the middle. Germline V gene data show CDR1 as ENHRY and CDR2 as SYGVKD. The CDR3: CAISEGLASTDTQYF. The DNA of the CDR3 is TGTGCCATCAGTGAAGGTCTAGCTAGCACAGATACGCAGTATTTT.

This clonotype has just a few counts. The V and J genes are TRBV28 and TRBJ2-1; TRBD2 aligns across 12 bases. V lost 9 bases to trimming and J lost 2 bases; unmatched junction nucleotides: 8. CDR3 length: 16 amino acids. The germline V gene encodes CDR1 MDHEN and CDR2 SYDVKM. The CDR3 DNA reads TGTGCCAGTACACTAGCGGGAGGAACCACCTACAATGAGCAGTTCTTC. Its protein is CASTLAGGTTYNEQFF.

This clonotype was observed at least ten times. This sequence joins TRBV29-1 and TRBJ2-2; 7 bases map to TRBD1. The CDR3 length is 14 residues. The junction had 9 bases not matched to a gene; V was cut back by 7 bases and J by 4 bases. Germline V lookup: CDR1 SQVTM, CDR2 ANQGSEA. Here the CDR3 reads CSAGLRGRTGELFF. As DNA, the CDR3 is TGCAGCGCCGGGCTGAGGGGGCGCACCGGGGAGCTGTTTTTT.

The chain employs TRBV30 and TRBJ2-3; D uncertain. Trimming removed 4 bases at V and 4 bases at J, with 12 bases between. Per germline, CDR1 GTSNPN and CDR2 SVGIG (reference sequence). CDR3 size: 13 residues. The CDR3 protein is CAWTASAADTQYF. CDR3 sequence (DNA): TGTGCCTGGACCGCCTCTGCGGCAGATACGCAGTATTTT.

This clonotype was found many times. The rearrangement uses TRBV20-1 and TRBJ2-3, with a possible D match to TRBD1 (6 bases). The CDR3 length is 13 residues. Looked up from germline, CDR1 is DFQATT and CDR2 is SNEGSKA (reference sequence). The CDR3 sequence: CSTRAGEPDTQYF. The CDR3 DNA follows: TGCAGCACCCGGGCAGGGGAACCAGATACGCAGTATTTT.

The V gene is TRBV7-2, the J gene TRBJ2-6; D is unresolved. Trimming cost V 0 bases and J 2 bases, with 14 bases left between them. The CDR3 has 18 residues. CDR1 and CDR2 from the germline V gene are SGHTA and FQGNSA. In nucleotides, the CDR3 is TGTGCCAGCAGCTTAGCTCCCGCAGGCACGGCTGGGGCCAACGTCCTGACTTTC. Protein product: CASSLAPAGTAGANVLTF.

This clonotype was recorded at least ten times. This chain joins TRBV7-2 and TRBJ2-3, with 8 bases aligning to TRBD2. After removal of 7 bases from V and 6 bases from J, the junction contained 9 bases not matched to a gene. Germline-derived CDR1 and CDR2 are SGHTA and FQGNSA. The CDR3 has 14 residues. The CDR3: CASNRLAPGDTQYF. In DNA, the CDR3 is TGTGCCAGCAACCGACTAGCGCCAGGGGATACGCAGTATTTT.